The 9 T cell receptor beta chains given below trace back to one sample, sequenced in a study of T cells in Graves' hyperthyroidism and ophthalmopathy. What was amplified from RNA transcripts were TCR beta CDR3 regions. The HTBI set primed first-round TCR CDR3 RT-PCR. A single record per CDR3 protein comes from TCRdb applying MiXCR to the multiplex PCR reads. The sample contains under 400,000 distinct CDR3 sequences, about 25% of which appear only once. Sequenced: blood. These receptors all come from a man between 50 and 59 years old with Graves' hyperthyroidism.

The sample holds a few counts of this clonotype. The V call is TRBV5-1, the J call TRBJ2-3; 7 bases line up with TRBD2. V shed 0 bases, J shed 0 bases, and the junction held 7 bases outside the gene matches. The CDR3 sequence is 17 residues long. In germline, CDR1 is SGHRS, CDR2 YFSETQ. The CDR3 here is CASSLDPPGGSTDTQYF. DNA for the CDR3: TGCGCCAGCAGCTTGGACCCCCCCGGGGGGAGCACAGATACGCAGTATTTT.

This clonotype was observed a handful of times. The V call is TRBV20-1, the J call TRBJ2-3; D is uncertain. The CDR3 is 14 amino acids. CDR1 DFQATT and CDR2 SNEGSKA come from the germline V gene (reference sequence). V was cut by 3 bases and J by 6 bases, with 16 bases left in between. The CDR3, as DNA: TGCAGTGCTAGCATGCTCAATCTAGAGGATACGCAGTATTTT. Its protein product is CSASMLNLEDTQYF.

This clonotype was observed a handful of times. The chain couples TRBV9 to TRBJ2-3; 7 bases are shared with TRBD1. CDR3 length equals 15 residues. CDR1 SGDLS and CDR2 YYNGEE come from the germline V gene. The V segment lost 0 bases and the J segment 2 bases; nucleotides outside the gene matches: 3. For the CDR3, the DNA is TGTGCCAGCAGCGTAGGCAGGGGGAACACAGATACGCAGTATTTT. This gives the protein CASSVGRGNTDTQYF. The full variable domain, in which reference TRBV9 and TRBJ2-3 provide the parts outside the CDR3, is DSGVTQTPKHLITATGQRVTLRCSPRSGDLSVYWYQQSLDQGLQFLIQYYNGEERAKGNILERFSAQQFPDLHSELNLSSLELGDSALYFCASSVGRGNTDTQYFGPGTRLTVL.

This chain joins TRBV20-1 and TRBJ2-2, with 11 bases matching TRBD1. This CDR3 has 14 amino acids. Germline values: CDR1 DFQATT, CDR2 SNEGSKA (reference sequence). Losses at the gene ends were 5 bases for V and 6 bases for J; bases not matched to a gene: 5. The CDR3 here is CSARGTGGAGELFF. Here the CDR3 DNA reads TGCAGTGCTCGAGGGACAGGGGGGGCCGGGGAGCTGTTTTTT.

The sample holds a few counts of this clonotype. The V gene is TRBV20-1, the J gene TRBJ1-4; D is uncertain. Germline V gives CDR1 DFQATT, CDR2 SNEGSKA (reference sequence). This CDR3 has 13 residues. Trimming pared 5 bases from V and 7 bases from J, leaving 14 bases between. The CDR3 protein is CSALGPASEKLFF. The CDR3 DNA reads as TGCAGTGCTCTTGGCCCAGCTAGTGAAAAACTGTTTTTT.

The V gene is TRBV7-2, the J gene TRBJ2-6; D gene ambiguous. Germline V gives CDR1 SGHTA, CDR2 FQGNSA. The CDR3 has 15 amino acids. With 3 bases removed from V and 0 bases from J, the gap between germline ends came to 6 bases. CDR3 amino acids: CASSFESSGANVLTF. Written as DNA, the CDR3 is TGTGCCAGCAGCTTTGAGAGCTCTGGGGCCAACGTCCTGACTTTC.

This clonotype has a count of ten or more. The CDR3 loop reads CASRYRPGTGIRNTEAFF. CDR3 bases: TGCGCCAGCAGATATCGCCCCGGGACAGGGATCAGGAACACTGAAGCTTTCTTT. The V gene is TRBV5-1, the J gene TRBJ1-1; 9 nucleotides align to TRBD1. This CDR3 region has 18 residues. V was clipped by 5 bases and J by 1 base; unmatched bases: 15. Looked up from germline, CDR1 is SGHRS and CDR2 is YFSETQ. Using reference TRBV5-1 and TRBJ1-1 for the parts outside the CDR3, the full variable domain is KAGVTQTPRYLIKTRGQQVTLSCSPISGHRSVSWYQQTPGQGLQFLFEYFSETQRNKGNFPGRFSGRQFSNSRSEMNVSTLELGDSALYLCASRYRPGTGIRNTEAFFGQGTRLTVV.

This clonotype was counted only a few times. The rearrangement links TRBV6-1 to TRBJ2-2; 11 nucleotides align to TRBD2. The CDR3 covers 17 residues. V lost 6 bases, J lost 0 bases, and 6 bases stayed unmatched. The germline V gene has CDR1 MNHNS and CDR2 SASEGT. CDR3 in amino acids: CASRELAGVSNTGELFF. The DNA for the CDR3 is TGTGCCAGCAGGGAACTAGCGGGAGTTTCGAACACCGGGGAGCTGTTTTTT.

This clonotype was counted at least ten times. The rearrangement links TRBV7-9 to TRBJ2-1; 16 bases agree with TRBD2. Losses at the gene ends were 3 bases for V and 0 bases for J; bases not matched to a gene: 2. The CDR3 has 18 amino acids. Germline V gives CDR1 SEHNR, CDR2 FQNEAQ (reference sequence). In DNA form, the CDR3 reads TGTGCCAGCAGCTTGGGACTAGCGGGAGGGAGCTCCTACAATGAGCAGTTCTTC. It yields the protein CASSLGLAGGSSYNEQFF. The full variable domain, completed using reference TRBV7-9 and TRBJ2-1, is DTGVSQNPRHKITKRGQNVTFRCDPISEHNRLYWYRQTLGQGPEFLTYFQNEAQLEKSRLLSDRFSAERPKGSFSTLEIQRTEQGDSAMYLCASSLGLAGGSSYNEQFFGPGTRLTVL.